Sequencing of this T cell receptor (beta chain) was carried out in a study of blood T cell repertoires in COVID-19. About the research overall: Sample material is recorded as cDNA or gDNA derived from T cells, B-cell-depleted T cells, or PBMCs.

The table lists this clone with a few counts. Measured with immunoSEQ multiplex PCR; TCRdb has only the in-frame clones, and not every one. The table shows some 300,000 clones, with about 88% occurring only once. Material: PBMCs or T cells enriched from blood (not recorded which). This sequence was found in a woman aged 55-70 years in a cohort exposed to, infected with or recovered from COVID-19 (not recorded which).

The CDR3 coding sequence is TGTGCCAGCAGCCCCTCTAGCGGGAGGCCCAGCTCCTACGAGCAGTACTTC. As protein: CASSPSSGRPSSYEQYF. The chain links TRBV5-6 to TRBJ2-7, with 11 nucleotides matching TRBD2. This CDR3 is built from 17 residues. The J segment lost 0 bases and the V segment lost 4 bases, leaving 9 bases of the junction unmatched. Germline V gene sequence: CDR1 SGHDT, CDR2 YYEEEE.